The TCR beta chain under discussion was sequenced for a study of Graves' ophthalmopathy and Graves' hyperthyroidism. The germline V gene encodes CDR1 DFQATT and CDR2 SNEGSKA (reference sequence). The CDR3 is made up of 18 amino acids. V was pared by 5 bases and J by 0 bases, with 16 bases of the junction left unmatched. Study outcomes and limitations: Sensitivity of 85% to 90% and specificity of roughly 80% were achieved when a 13-signature model separated ophthalmopathy from stable hyperthyroidism. Also, most clonotypes expanded in the thyroid above 0.001 frequency appeared in blood. The model predicted ophthalmopathy progression with about 70% sensitivity and around 72% specificity.

Investigators amplified TCR beta CDR3 regions from RNA transcripts. First-round RT-PCR used HTBI primers; second-round multiplex PCR followed. TCRdb processed the multiplex PCR reads anew with MiXCR; each CDR3 protein has one entry. The sample includes over a million distinct CDR3 sequences, less than 45% of them seen just once. Excluded: other autoimmune disease, uncontrolled infection, pregnancy or lactation. As to this clonotype: Its matching antigen is unknown.

Specimen: peripheral blood or thyroid tissue (not recorded which). The chain links TRBV20-1 to TRBJ1-1; 9 bases agree with TRBD1. The TCR originated in an adult man with Graves' hyperthyroidism. CDR3 bases: TGCAGTGCTCGGGGGACAGGGTGGCGTCGGAGGATGAACACTGAAGCTTTCTTT. Translation gives CSARGTGWRRRMNTEAFF.